The 21 T cell receptor beta chains listed next were all sequenced from one sample in a study of long-term antiretroviral therapy in people with HIV. Version v3.0 of the immunoSEQ assay was performed at survey level. The method was immunoSEQ multiplex PCR; TCRdb's version includes in-frame clones alone and lacks a portion of them. The data hold just over 35,000 clones, with 94% observed a single time. The sample was unsorted PBMCs, taken 4.1 years after starting antiretroviral therapy. These receptors were collected from a woman aged 50 to 60 with HIV.

This chain uses TRBV5-5 with TRBJ1-6; D unclear. Trimming left V 4 bases short and J 11 bases short, with 19 bases between. The CDR3 covers 15 residues. In germline, CDR1 is SGHKS, CDR2 YYEKEE (reference sequence). CDR3 sequence (DNA): TGTGCCAGCAGCCCATTATCAAAGACGGGGACACCCCTCCACTTT. Residues: CASSPLSKTGTPLHF.

CDR3 residues: CAWSVRGVGAGRNTF. For the CDR3, the DNA is TGTGCCTGGAGTGTACGAGGGGTCGGTGCAGGTCGGAACACCTTC. The rearrangement uses TRBV30 and TRBJ1-2, with D possibly matching TRBD1 (5 bases). Germline CDR1 GTSNPN, CDR2 SVGIG (reference sequence). The CDR3 is 15 amino acids. V lost 0 bases, J lost 12 bases, and 23 bases lay in between.

The chain recombines TRBV10-2 with TRBJ1-2; D is uncertain. Germline V gene data show CDR1 as WSHSY and CDR2 as SAAADI. Between the trimmed V and J ends, which lost 6 bases and 3 bases, there was a span of 5 bases. The CDR3 length is 11 residues. CDR3 nucleotide sequence: TGCGCCAGCAGCGCGGACTATGGCTACACCTTC. Translating it yields CASSADYGYTF.

CDR3 sequence reads: CASSFGGFPGMGNQPQHF. The CDR3 nucleotides read TGTGCCAGCAGCTTTGGCGGGTTCCCCGGGATGGGCAATCAGCCCCAGCATTTT. V usage is TRBV5-4 and J usage is TRBJ1-5; unclear D gene. Trimming removed 2 bases at V and 2 bases at J, with 20 bases between. Looked up from germline, CDR1 is SGHNT and CDR2 is YYREEE (reference sequence). The CDR3 runs to 18 residues.

This rearrangement joins TRBV5-4 to TRBJ1-2, with D possibly TRBD1 on 6 matching bases. This CDR3 has 13 residues. Germline assignment: CDR1 SGHNT and CDR2 YYREEE (reference sequence). V lost 0 bases, J lost 4 bases, and 7 bases lay in between. CDR3: CASSLEGGYGYTF. DNA for the CDR3: TGTGCCAGCAGCTTGGAAGGGGGCTATGGCTACACCTTC.

CDR3 nucleotide sequence: TGTGCCAGCAGAGGAGGGGGCGAGCAGTACTTC. Protein: CASRGGGEQYF. V usage is TRBV25-1 and J usage is TRBJ2-7; tentatively, D is TRBD1 or TRBD2 (6 bases each). This CDR3 has 11 amino acids. Per the germline V gene, CDR1 is MGHDK and CDR2 is SYGVNS. Trimming removed 6 bases at V and 6 bases at J, with 9 bases between.

The chain joins TRBV7-9 to TRBJ2-2; no clear D. Germline V CDR1 and CDR2: SEHNR, FQNEAQ (reference sequence). The CDR3 contains 14 residues. V was shortened by 1 base and J by 5 bases, with 8 bases between the two germline ends. The CDR3 here is CASSLGTATGELFF. CDR3 coding DNA: TGTGCCAGCAGCTTAGGCACGGCTACCGGGGAGCTGTTTTTT.

The genes are TRBV5-1 and TRBJ2-6; D not resolved. This CDR3 is 14 amino acids long. CDR1 is SGHRS, CDR2 YFSETQ, per germline. Trimming stripped 0 bases from V and 3 bases from J, with 4 bases between. The CDR3 DNA reads TGCGCCAGCAGCTTGGCCTATGGGGCCAACGTCCTGACTTTC. It is translated as CASSLAYGANVLTF.

The V gene is TRBV6-1, the J gene TRBJ1-2; D is undetermined. The CDR3 is made up of 15 amino acids. V lost 2 bases and J lost 2, with 12 bases in between. The germline CDR1 and CDR2 sequences are MNHNS and SASEGT. The CDR3 reads CASSELTVLNYGYTF. CDR3 DNA: TGTGCCAGCAGTGAATTAACAGTTCTAAACTATGGCTACACCTTC.

This chain links TRBV6-5 with TRBJ2-3; D remains ambiguous. Germline V gene lookup returns CDR1 MNHEY and CDR2 SVGAGI. CDR3 length: 15 amino acids. V was clipped by 2 bases and J by 1 base, with 10 bases between them. The CDR3 is CASSYDGGRTDTQYF. The DNA of the CDR3 is TGTGCCAGCAGTTACGATGGCGGACGCACAGATACGCAGTATTTT.

The chain joins TRBV11-2 to TRBJ1-2; the D is unclear. This CDR3 has 15 residues. The V end was cut by 7 bases, the J end by 4 bases, with 19 bases between. Germline V gene data show CDR1 as SGHAT and CDR2 as FQNNGV. The CDR3 sequence is CASTKKTATSYGYTF. In DNA form, the CDR3 reads TGTGCCAGCACCAAGAAAACAGCTACAAGCTATGGCTACACCTTC. Full variable domain (remainder filled in from reference TRBV11-2 and TRBJ1-2): EAGVAQSPRYKIIEKRQSVAFWCNPISGHATLYWYQQILGQGPKLLIQFQNNGVVDDSQLPKDRFSAERLKGVDSTLKIQPAKLEDSAVYLCASTKKTATSYGYTFGSGTRLTVV.

The V and J genes are TRBV27 and TRBJ1-6; D is ambiguous. This CDR3 spans 13 amino acids. V dropped 0 bases and J dropped 7 bases, with 4 bases sitting between them. CDR1 MNHEY and CDR2 SMNVEV come from the germline V gene (reference sequence). The CDR3 DNA sequence: TGTGCCAGCAGTTTATCCAAGAATTCACCCCTCCACTTT. It translates to CASSLSKNSPLHF.

The V call is TRBV5-8, the J call TRBJ1-2; 10 bases fit TRBD1. Looked up from germline, CDR1 is SGHTS and CDR2 is YDEGEE. The CDR3 runs 14 residues. V lost 3 bases to trimming and J lost 7 bases; unmatched junction nucleotides: 6. The CDR3 is CASSSDRGQRGYTF. CDR3 in DNA: TGTGCCAGCAGCTCAGACAGGGGGCAACGTGGCTACACCTTC.

The chain uses TRBV18 and TRBJ2-5; 10 bases match TRBD2. The V segment lost 0 bases and the J segment 5 bases; nucleotides outside the gene matches: 6. CDR1 KGHSH and CDR2 LQKENI come from the germline V gene. CDR3 length: 16 amino acids. For the CDR3, the DNA is TGTGCCAGCTCACCACCGTCCAGCGGGGGGGCTGAGACCCAGTACTTC. This translates into CASSPPSSGGAETQYF. Looking up the rest from reference TRBV18 and TRBJ2-5 gives the full variable domain: NAGVMQNPRHLVRRRGQEARLRCSPMKGHSHVYWYRQLPEEGLKFMVYLQKENIIDESGMPKERFSAEFPKEGPSILRIQQVVRGDSAAYFCASSPPSSGGAETQYFGPGTRLLVL.

This chain connects TRBV11-3 to TRBJ2-3; 8 bases align to TRBD2. Germline CDR1 SGHNT, CDR2 YENEEA. This CDR3 region has 13 residues. V shed 8 bases and J 4 bases; nucleotides not matched to a gene: 5. Written as DNA, the CDR3 is TGTGCCAGCGAAACTAGCGGCGCAGATACGCAGTATTTT. The encoded protein is CASETSGADTQYF.

The J gene is TRBJ1-6, the V gene TRBV5-4; D remains ambiguous. CDR1 and CDR2 from the germline V gene are SGHNT and YYREEE (reference sequence). V gave up 4 bases and J gave up 10 bases, with 15 bases separating them. This CDR3 has 14 residues. The CDR3 sequence is CASSNDGSHSPLHF. DNA for the CDR3: TGTGCCAGCAGCAACGACGGGAGCCACTCACCCCTCCACTTT. Variable domain in full (rest from reference TRBV5-4 and TRBJ1-6): ETGVTQSPTHLIKTRGQQVTLRCSSQSGHNTVSWYQQALGQGPQFIFQYYREEENGRGNFPPRFSGLQFPNYSSELNVNALELDDSALYLCASSNDGSHSPLHFGNGTRLTVT.

CDR3 amino acids: CASSYRDRVSGYTF. The CDR3 DNA reads TGTGCCAGCAGTTACAGGGACAGAGTCAGTGGCTACACCTTC. This chain joins TRBV6-5 and TRBJ1-2; 7 positions match TRBD1. CDR3 length: 14 residues. From germline, CDR1 is MNHEY and CDR2 SVGAGI. The J segment lost 7 bases and the V segment lost 2 bases, leaving 7 bases of the junction unmatched.

The chain's CDR3 is CASSLRDRGSYEQYF. The CDR3 nucleotides are TGTGCCAGCAGCCTCCGGGACAGGGGTTCCTACGAGCAGTACTTC. This chain links TRBV5-4 with TRBJ2-7; 10 bases are a match to TRBD1. Germline-derived CDR1 and CDR2 are SGHNT and YYREEE (reference sequence). This CDR3 spans 15 amino acids. J was trimmed by 1 base and V by 4 bases; bases with no gene match: 5.

V usage is TRBV14 and J usage is TRBJ2-1; 11 nucleotides agree with TRBD2. The CDR3 extends over 17 amino acids. Germline V gene data show CDR1 as SGHDN and CDR2 as FVKESK. V dropped 2 bases and J dropped 2; count of bases not matched to a gene: 5. The CDR3, as DNA: TGTGCCAGCAGCCAACTAATACTAGCGGGGGCCTACAATGAGCAGTTCTTC. It specifies CASSQLILAGAYNEQFF.

The CDR3 DNA follows: TGTGCCTGGAAAGAGGTATACGGCTACACCTTC. Its protein product is CAWKEVYGYTF. The chain couples TRBV30 to TRBJ1-2; D call uncertain. Germline V gives CDR1 GTSNPN, CDR2 SVGIG (reference sequence). V was clipped by 4 bases and J by 8 bases, with 11 bases between them. This CDR3 is 11 amino acids long.

The V gene is TRBV4-1, the J gene TRBJ1-1; D is uncertain. This CDR3 has 18 residues. V was clipped by 0 bases and J by 1 base, with 18 bases between them. Germline CDR1 MGHRA, CDR2 YSYEKL. CDR3 in DNA: TGCGCCAGCAGCCAAGATGGTGGACGGTCCGTCCCGAACACTGAAGCTTTCTTT. Its protein product is CASSQDGGRSVPNTEAFF.